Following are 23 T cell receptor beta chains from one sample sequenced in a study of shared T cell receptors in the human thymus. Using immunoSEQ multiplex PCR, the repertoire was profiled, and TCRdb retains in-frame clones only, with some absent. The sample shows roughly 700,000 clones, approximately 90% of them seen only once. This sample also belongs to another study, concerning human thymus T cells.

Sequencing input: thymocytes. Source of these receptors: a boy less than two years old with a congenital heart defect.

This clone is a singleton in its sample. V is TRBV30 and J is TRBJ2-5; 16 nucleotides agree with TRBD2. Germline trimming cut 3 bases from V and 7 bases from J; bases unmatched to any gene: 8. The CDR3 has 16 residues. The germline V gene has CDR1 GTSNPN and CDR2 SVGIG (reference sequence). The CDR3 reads CAWRSEGLAGGATQYF. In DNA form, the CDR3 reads TGTGCCTGGAGGTCGGAGGGACTAGCGGGAGGGGCGACCCAGTACTTC.

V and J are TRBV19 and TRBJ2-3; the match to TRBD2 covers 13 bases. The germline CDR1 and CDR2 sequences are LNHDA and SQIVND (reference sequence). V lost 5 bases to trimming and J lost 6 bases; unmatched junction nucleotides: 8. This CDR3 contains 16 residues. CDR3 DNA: TGTGCCAGTAGTTCCCTCCCGGGACTAGCGGGGGATACGCAGTATTTT. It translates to CASSSLPGLAGDTQYF. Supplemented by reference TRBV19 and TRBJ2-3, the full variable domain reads DGGITQSPKYLFRKEGQNVTLSCEQNLNHDAMYWYRQDPGQGLRLIYYSQIVNDFQKGDIAEGYSVSREKKESFPLTVTSAQKNPTAFYLCASSSLPGLAGDTQYFGPGTRLTVL.

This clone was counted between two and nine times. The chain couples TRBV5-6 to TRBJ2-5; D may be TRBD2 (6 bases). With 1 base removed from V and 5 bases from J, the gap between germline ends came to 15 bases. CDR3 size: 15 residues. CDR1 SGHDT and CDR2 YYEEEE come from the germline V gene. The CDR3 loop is CASSLPGSSGETQYF. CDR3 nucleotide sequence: TGTGCCAGCAGCTTGCCCGGGAGTTCGGGGGAGACCCAGTACTTC.

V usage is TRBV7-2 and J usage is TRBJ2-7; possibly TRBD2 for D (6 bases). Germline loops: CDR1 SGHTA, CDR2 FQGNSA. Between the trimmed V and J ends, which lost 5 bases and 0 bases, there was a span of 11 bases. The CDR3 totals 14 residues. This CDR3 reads CASSEWEDSYEQYF. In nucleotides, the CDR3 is TGTGCCAGCAGCGAGTGGGAGGACTCCTACGAGCAGTACTTC.

CDR3 loop: CASSTTGYGGYTF. CDR3 coding DNA: TGTGCCAGCAGCACCACAGGGTACGGTGGCTACACCTTC. The J gene is TRBJ1-2, the V gene TRBV5-4, with a possible D match to TRBD1 (6 bases). There are 13 residues in the CDR3. Germline V lookup: CDR1 SGHNT, CDR2 YYREEE (reference sequence). V lost 4 bases to trimming and J lost 7 bases, with 14 bases between them.

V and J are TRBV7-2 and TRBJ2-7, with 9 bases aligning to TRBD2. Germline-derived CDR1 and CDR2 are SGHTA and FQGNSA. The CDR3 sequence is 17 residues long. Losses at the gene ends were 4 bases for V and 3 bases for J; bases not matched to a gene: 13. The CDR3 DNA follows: TGTGCCAGCAGCTCCAGGACTAGCGCAGAGAGGGACTACGAGCAGTACTTC. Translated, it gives CASSSRTSAERDYEQYF.

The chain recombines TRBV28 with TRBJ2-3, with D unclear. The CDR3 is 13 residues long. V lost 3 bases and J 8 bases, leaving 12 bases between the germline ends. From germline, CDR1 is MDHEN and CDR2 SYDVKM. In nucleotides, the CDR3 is TGTGCCAGCAGTTTTCAGCGATCGGTTACGCAGTATTTT. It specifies CASSFQRSVTQYF.

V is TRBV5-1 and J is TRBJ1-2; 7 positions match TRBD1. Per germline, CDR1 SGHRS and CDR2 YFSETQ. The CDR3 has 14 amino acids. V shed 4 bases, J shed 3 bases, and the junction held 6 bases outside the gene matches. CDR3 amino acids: CASSTYRGDYGYTF. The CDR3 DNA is TGCGCCAGCAGCACCTACAGGGGAGACTATGGCTACACCTTC.

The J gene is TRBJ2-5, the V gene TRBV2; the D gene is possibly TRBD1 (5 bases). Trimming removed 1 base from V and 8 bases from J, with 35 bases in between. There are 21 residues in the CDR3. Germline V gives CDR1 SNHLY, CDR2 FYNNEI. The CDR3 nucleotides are TGTGCCAGCAGTGAAGTCTGTGGACACTCTCCTAGGCACTCCCTCTCGGATACCCAGTACTTC. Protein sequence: CASSEVCGHSPRHSLSDTQYF.

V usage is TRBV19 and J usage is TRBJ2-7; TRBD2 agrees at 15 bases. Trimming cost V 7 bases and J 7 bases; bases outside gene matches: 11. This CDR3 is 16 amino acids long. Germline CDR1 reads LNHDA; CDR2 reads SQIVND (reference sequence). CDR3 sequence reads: CASTSRTSGRAGEQYF. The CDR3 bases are TGTGCCAGTACCTCTAGGACTAGCGGGAGGGCGGGTGAGCAGTACTTC.

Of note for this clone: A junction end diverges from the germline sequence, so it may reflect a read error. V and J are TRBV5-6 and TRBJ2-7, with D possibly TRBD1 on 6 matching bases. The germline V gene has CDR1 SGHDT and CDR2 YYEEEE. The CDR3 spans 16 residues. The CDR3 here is CASSGSTGPFSCEQYF. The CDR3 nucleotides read TGTGCCAGCAGCGGATCTACAGGGCCCTTCTCCTGCGAGCAGTACTTC. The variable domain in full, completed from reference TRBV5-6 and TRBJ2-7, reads DAGVTQSPTHLIKTRGQQVTLRCSPKSGHDTVSWYQQALGQGPQFIFQYYEEEERQRGNFPDRFSGHQFPNYSSELNVNALLLGDSALYLCASSGSTGPFSCEQYFGPGTRLTVT.

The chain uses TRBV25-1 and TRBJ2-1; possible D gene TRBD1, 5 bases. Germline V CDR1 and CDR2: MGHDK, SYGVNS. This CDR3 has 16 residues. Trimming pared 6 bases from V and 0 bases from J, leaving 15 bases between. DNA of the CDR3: TGTGCCAGCAGCACCCTGGGGCCCGTCTCCTACAATGAGCAGTTCTTC. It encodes CASSTLGPVSYNEQFF.

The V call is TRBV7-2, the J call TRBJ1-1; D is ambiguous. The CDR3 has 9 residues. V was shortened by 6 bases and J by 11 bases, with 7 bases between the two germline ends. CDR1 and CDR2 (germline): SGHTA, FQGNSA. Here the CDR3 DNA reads TGTGCCAGCAGGAGTATCGCTTTCTTT. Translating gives CASRSIAFF.

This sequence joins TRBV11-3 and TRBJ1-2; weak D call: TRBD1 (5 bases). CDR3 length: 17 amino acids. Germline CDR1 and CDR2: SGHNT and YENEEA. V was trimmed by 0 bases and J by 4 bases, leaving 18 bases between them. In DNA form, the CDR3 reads TGTGCCAGCAGCTTAGATCGGCCGGGGGAGTCCGGCTATGGCTACACCTTC. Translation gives CASSLDRPGESGYGYTF.

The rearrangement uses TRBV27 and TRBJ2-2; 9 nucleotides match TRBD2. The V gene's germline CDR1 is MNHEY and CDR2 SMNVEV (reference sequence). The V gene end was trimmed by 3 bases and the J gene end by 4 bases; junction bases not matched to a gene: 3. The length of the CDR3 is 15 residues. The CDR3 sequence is CASSLSSGSTGELFF. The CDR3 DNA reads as TGTGCCAGCAGTTTGAGTAGCGGGAGCACCGGGGAGCTGTTTTTT.

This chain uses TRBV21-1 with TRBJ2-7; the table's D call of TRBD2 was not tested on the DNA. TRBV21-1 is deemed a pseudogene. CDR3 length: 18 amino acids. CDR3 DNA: TGTGCCAGCAGCACCCGGACTAGCGGGAGGGCCAGCTCCTACGAGCAGTACTTC. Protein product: CASSTRTSGRASSYEQYF.

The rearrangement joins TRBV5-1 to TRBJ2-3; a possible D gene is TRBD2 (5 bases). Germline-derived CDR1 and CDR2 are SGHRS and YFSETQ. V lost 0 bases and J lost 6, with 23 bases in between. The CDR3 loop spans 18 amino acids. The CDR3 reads CASSLAGIARSGTDTQYF. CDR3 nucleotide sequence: TGCGCCAGCAGCTTGGCCGGGATAGCGCGGTCGGGTACCGATACGCAGTATTTT.

The CDR3 DNA reads as TGTGCCAGCAGTTATACTAGCGGGAGCTACGAGCAGTACTTC. Translation gives CASSYTSGSYEQYF. This chain joins TRBV27 and TRBJ2-7; TRBD2 aligns across 11 bases. V shed 4 bases, J shed 3 bases, and the junction held 2 bases outside the gene matches. CDR1 and CDR2 (germline): MNHEY, SMNVEV (reference sequence). This CDR3 region has 14 residues.

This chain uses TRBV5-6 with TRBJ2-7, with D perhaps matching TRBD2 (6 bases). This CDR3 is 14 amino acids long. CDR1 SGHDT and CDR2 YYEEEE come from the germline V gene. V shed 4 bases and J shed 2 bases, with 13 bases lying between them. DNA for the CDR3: TGTGCCAGCAGCCCACGGGGGTCGCCCTACGAGCAGTACTTC. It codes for CASSPRGSPYEQYF.

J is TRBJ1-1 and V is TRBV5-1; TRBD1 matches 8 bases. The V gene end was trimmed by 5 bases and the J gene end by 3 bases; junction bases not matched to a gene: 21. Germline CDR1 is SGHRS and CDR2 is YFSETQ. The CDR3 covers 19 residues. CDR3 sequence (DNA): TGCGCCAGCAGAGGTTCAGGGGGCGCGACGGACATAAGGGACACTGAAGCTTTCTTT. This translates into CASRGSGGATDIRDTEAFF.

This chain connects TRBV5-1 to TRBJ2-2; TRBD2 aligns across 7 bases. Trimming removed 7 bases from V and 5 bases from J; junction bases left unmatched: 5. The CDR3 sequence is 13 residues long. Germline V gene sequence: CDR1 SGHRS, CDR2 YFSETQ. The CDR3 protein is CASHSGQTGELFF. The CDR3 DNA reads TGCGCCAGCCATAGCGGGCAAACCGGGGAGCTGTTTTTT. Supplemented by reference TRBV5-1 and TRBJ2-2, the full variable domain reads KAGVTQTPRYLIKTRGQQVTLSCSPISGHRSVSWYQQTPGQGLQFLFEYFSETQRNKGNFPGRFSGRQFSNSRSEMNVSTLELGDSALYLCASHSGQTGELFFGEGSRLTVL.

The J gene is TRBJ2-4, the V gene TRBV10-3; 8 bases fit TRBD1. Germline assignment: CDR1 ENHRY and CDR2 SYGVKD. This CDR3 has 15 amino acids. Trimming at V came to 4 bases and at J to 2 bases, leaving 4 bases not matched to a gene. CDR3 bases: TGTGCCATCAGTGCCGGACAGGGCTCCAAAAACATTCAGTACTTC. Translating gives CAISAGQGSKNIQYF.

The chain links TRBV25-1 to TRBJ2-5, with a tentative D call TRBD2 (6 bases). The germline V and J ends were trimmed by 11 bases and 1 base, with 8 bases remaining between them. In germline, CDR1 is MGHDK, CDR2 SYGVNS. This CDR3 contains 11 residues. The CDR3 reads CAAGSQETQYF. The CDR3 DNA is TGTGCCGCGGGGTCCCAAGAGACCCAGTACTTC.